The clone carrying this T cell receptor (beta chain) was found once. With 2 bases clipped from V and 2 bases from J, the junction kept 8 bases outside the gene matches. The CDR3 runs 17 residues. Germline loops: CDR1 SGHRS, CDR2 YFSETQ. This sample is drawn from a study of T cell changes during pregnancy in multiple sclerosis. Only in-frame clones appear in the TCRdb table, and some are missing; sequencing was by immunoSEQ multiplex PCR. The top ten clones hold under 2% of a sample with about 45,000 clones, approximately 90% of them seen once. This receptor was taken from a female donor with multiple sclerosis, enrolled in a pregnancy study. The source material was peripheral blood, sampled in the first trimester of pregnancy. The chain uses TRBV5-1 and TRBJ2-5; TRBD2 aligns across 11 bases. This CDR3 reads CASSLQPGLAVQETQYF. CDR3 coding DNA: TGCGCCAGCAGCTTACAACCGGGACTAGCGGTTCAAGAGACCCAGTACTTC.